A selection of T cell receptor beta chains follows, all from one sample in a study of CD4 T cells in relation to SARS-CoV-2 and coronaviruses. Profiling relied on immunoSEQ multiplex PCR, and the TCRdb table lists in-frame clones only, not all of them. The sample has about 15,000 clones; around four fifths are singletons. Their specific antigens are unknown. Sample: CD4+ T cells from PBMCs, cultured in vitro. These receptors all stem from a human donor in good health. The CDR3 runs from the conserved cysteine through the conserved F or W. A D gene is named only where the DNA matches it firmly. Part of the rows lack a size; the others show once, few, many or a class for expanded clones.

d_call clone_size j_call v_call cdr3_nt cdr3_aa
- few TRBJ1-6 TRBV27 TGTGCCAGCAGTTTATCGAAGGTACAGCCGTCACCCCTCCACTTT CASSLSKVQPSPLHF
- - TRBJ1-4 TRBV5-1 TGCGCCAGCAGCTTGGCCTCGAGGAGGGGGGAAAAACTGTTTTTT CASSLASRRGEKLFF
TRBD2 - TRBJ2-3 TRBV7-9 TGTGCCAGCAGCTTTAGAGGACTAGGCGCAGATACGCAGTATTTT CASSFRGLGADTQYF
- - TRBJ2-7 TRBV5-1 TGCGCCAGCAGCTTGAACAGCTCCCCCCTCTACGAGCAGTACTTC CASSLNSSPLYEQYF
- - TRBJ1-5 TRBV30 TGTGCCTGGAGTGTATGGACTAGCCACGACAATCAGCCCCAGCATTTT CAWSVWTSHDNQPQHF
TRBD2 - TRBJ2-7 TRBV5-1 TGCGCCAGCAGCGGCGGGGGGGGAACTAGCGGGCGCGAGGGGCAGTACTTC CASSGGGGTSGREGQYF
TRBD2 - TRBJ2-7 TRBV27 TGTGCCAGCATGGGGGGGAACTCCTACGAGCAGTACTTC CASMGGNSYEQYF
TRBD2 - TRBJ2-1 TRBV3-1/TRBV3-2 TGTGCCAGCAGCCAAGATCGTCTAGCGGGCGTCAATGAGCAGTTCTTC CASSQDRLAGVNEQFF
- - TRBJ1-2 TRBV6-5 TGTGCCAGCAGTTACTCAGAGGGACGCTACACCTTC CASSYSEGRYTF
- - TRBJ2-1 TRBV25-1 TGTGCCAGCAGTGAACCTTGGACTGGGGGGCCGGGGAATGAGCAGTTCTTC CASSEPWTGGPGNEQFF
- once TRBJ1-1 TRBV7-9 TGTGCCAGCAGCATTGGGGACGGAATGAACACTGAAGCTTTCTTT CASSIGDGMNTEAFF
TRBD2 - TRBJ2-1 TRBV19 TGTGCGACCTCACCTTTAGCGGGAGACTACAATGAGCAGTTCTTC CATSPLAGDYNEQFF
- - TRBJ1-1 TRBV5-6 TGTGCCAGCAGCCTTTCACTAGAAGCTTTCTTT CASSLSLEAFF
- - TRBJ2-1 TRBV5-1 TGCGCCAGCAGCATAGAGGGGCGGCAGTTCTTC CASSIEGRQFF
TRBD1 - TRBJ1-2 TRBV28 TGTGCCAGCAGTTTGGCCGGACAGGGGTTGGGGGGCTACACCTTC CASSLAGQGLGGYTF
TRBD2 - TRBJ2-1 TRBV24-1 TGTGCCACCAGCCTAGCGGGAGGAGTCTATGAGCAGTTCTTC CATSLAGGVYEQFF